Described below is a single T cell receptor beta chain sequence and its context. The authors' processing: Cell counts per sample came from amplifying reference gene primers. TCRdb keeps only in-frame clones here, not all; method: immunoSEQ multiplex PCR. The DNA gave D and trimming, while V, J and clone size come from that table. Here the sample spans about 73,000 clones, 65% to 90% being singletons. Germline V lookup: CDR1 SQVTM, CDR2 ANQGSEA. The length of the CDR3 is 12 residues. Trimming took off 1 base at V and 6 bases at J, with 9 bases between the two ends. These data belong to a study of blood T cell repertoires in COVID-19. Looking at the study overall: Specimens from acute and convalescent COVID-19 originated in the United States, Italy and Spain.

Material for sequencing was peripheral blood. This clonotype originated in a woman between 55 and 75 years old with acute or convalescent COVID-19. V gene TRBV29-1 combines with J gene TRBJ1-2; D is unclear. Here the CDR3 reads CSVEVARDGYTF. In nucleotides, the CDR3 is TGCAGCGTTGAAGTAGCCCGGGATGGCTACACCTTC.